These 4 T cell receptor beta chains came from one sample sequenced in a study of cytomegalovirus exposure and HLA in healthy donors. PCR amplification relied on 60 Vbeta primers (plus 13 Jbeta primers). TCRdb's table, derived via immunoSEQ multiplex PCR, lists solely in-frame clones and lacks some. The data hold about 110,000 clones, with approximately 86% observed a single time. Material: PBMCs. The source of these receptors is a man aged 40-50 years in good health and CMV-seronegative.

This chain connects TRBV5-1 to TRBJ1-1; the D gene is possibly TRBD1 (5 bases). Germline CDR1 and CDR2: SGHRS and YFSETQ. The V end was cut by 0 bases, the J end by 6 bases, with 9 bases between. The CDR3 is 13 amino acids. The CDR3: CASSLAGVSEAFF. CDR3 nucleotides: TGCGCCAGCAGCTTGGCGGGGGTTTCTGAAGCTTTCTTT. Full variable domain (missing parts from reference TRBV5-1 and TRBJ1-1): KAGVTQTPRYLIKTRGQQVTLSCSPISGHRSVSWYQQTPGQGLQFLFEYFSETQRNKGNFPGRFSGRQFSNSRSEMNVSTLELGDSALYLCASSLAGVSEAFFGQGTRLTVV.

The CDR3 region is CASSPGQVGYSNQPQHF. In DNA form, the CDR3 reads TGTGCCAGCAGCCCTGGACAGGTGGGATATAGCAATCAGCCCCAGCATTTT. This sequence joins TRBV5-8 and TRBJ1-5; 7 nucleotides agree with TRBD1. Trimming took 4 bases from V and 0 from J; bases not matched to a gene: 10. The germline V gene encodes CDR1 SGHTS and CDR2 YDEGEE. The length of the CDR3 is 17 residues.

The V call is TRBV9, the J call TRBJ1-6; perhaps TRBD1 as D (5 bases). Germline V gives CDR1 SGDLS, CDR2 YYNGEE. With 3 bases removed from V and 11 bases from J, the gap between germline ends came to 15 bases. The CDR3 is 14 residues long. CDR3 sequence (DNA): TGTGCCAGCAGCGCTACAGGTGTCTCTGCACCCCTCCACTTT. It yields the protein CASSATGVSAPLHF.

In nucleotides, the CDR3 is TGCGCCAGCAGCCAGGGACAGCCTCTATCTCACGAGCAGTACTTC. It codes for CASSQGQPLSHEQYF. The rearrangement joins TRBV5-1 to TRBJ2-7; 7 nucleotides match TRBD1. CDR3 length: 15 amino acids. The V gene's germline CDR1 is SGHRS and CDR2 YFSETQ. With 4 bases clipped from V and 5 bases from J, the junction kept 12 bases outside the gene matches.